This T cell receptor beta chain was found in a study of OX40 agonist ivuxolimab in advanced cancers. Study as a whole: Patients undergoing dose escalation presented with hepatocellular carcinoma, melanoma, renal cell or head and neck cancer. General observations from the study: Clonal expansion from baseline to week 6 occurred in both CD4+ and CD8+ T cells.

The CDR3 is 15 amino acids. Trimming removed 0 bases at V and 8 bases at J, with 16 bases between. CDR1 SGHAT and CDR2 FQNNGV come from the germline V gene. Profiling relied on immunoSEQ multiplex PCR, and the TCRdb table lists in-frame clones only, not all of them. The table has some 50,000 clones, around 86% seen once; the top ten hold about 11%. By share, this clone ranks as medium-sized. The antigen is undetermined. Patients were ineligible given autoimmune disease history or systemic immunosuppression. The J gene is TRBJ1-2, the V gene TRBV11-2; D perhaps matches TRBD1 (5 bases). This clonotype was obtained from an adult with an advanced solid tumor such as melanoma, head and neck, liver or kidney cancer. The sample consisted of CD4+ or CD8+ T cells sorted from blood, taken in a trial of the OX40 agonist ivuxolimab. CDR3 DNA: TGTGCCAGCAGCTTAGATTTGGGAGGGGTAGGAGGCTACACCTTC. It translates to CASSLDLGGVGGYTF.